A selection of T cell receptor beta chains follows, all from one sample in a study of blood T cell repertoires in COVID-19. TCRdb keeps only in-frame clones here, not all; method: immunoSEQ multiplex PCR. Of about 270,000 clones in the sample, 82% were seen once. Sequencing was done on a sample of peripheral blood. Every receptor here comes from a woman aged 18 to 35 with acute or convalescent COVID-19. CDR3s leave out the opening cysteine and the closing phenylalanine or tryptophan. Some rows have no size entry. The others give once, few or many, or a class for an expanded clone.

size: .; V: TRBV18; J: TRBJ2-7; CDR3: ASSPRASSYEQY
size: .; V: TRBV6-1; J: TRBJ2-1; CDR3: ASSAIGTRKQDEQF
size: .; V: TRBV27; J: TRBJ1-5; CDR3: ASSLGGSNQPQH
size: .; V: TRBV5-4; J: TRBJ2-1; CDR3: ASSPSPGREAEQF
size: .; V: TRBV30; J: TRBJ2-7; CDR3: AWSPDGQGTYEQY
size: .; V: TRBV6-6; J: TRBJ2-7; CDR3: ASSYPPHEQY
size: once; V: TRBV6-2/TRBV6-3; J: TRBJ2-7; CDR3: ASSYPHYEQY
size: few; V: TRBV11-2; J: TRBJ2-5; CDR3: ASRKVREGETQY
size: .; V: TRBV5-4; J: TRBJ1-1; CDR3: ASSYRDRGLVGNTEAF
size: .; V: TRBV6-5; J: TRBJ2-7; CDR3: ASSYSRSGRLYEQY
size: .; V: TRBV27; J: TRBJ1-2; CDR3: ASSLRTGGGYGYT
size: once; V: TRBV19; J: TRBJ2-3; CDR3: ASSGALTDTQY
size: .; V: TRBV14; J: TRBJ2-1; CDR3: ASSQVGAGGGNEQF
size: .; V: TRBV19; J: TRBJ2-5; CDR3: ASSTGTGNGETQY